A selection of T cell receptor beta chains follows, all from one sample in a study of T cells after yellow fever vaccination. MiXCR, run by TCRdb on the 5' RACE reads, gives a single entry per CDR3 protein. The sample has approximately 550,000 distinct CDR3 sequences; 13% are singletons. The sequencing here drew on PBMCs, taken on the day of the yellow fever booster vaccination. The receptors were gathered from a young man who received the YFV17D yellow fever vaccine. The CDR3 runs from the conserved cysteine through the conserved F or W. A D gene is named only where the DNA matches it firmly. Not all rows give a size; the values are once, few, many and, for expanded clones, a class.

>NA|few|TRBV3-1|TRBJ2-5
TGTGCCAGCGGTGGTAGCGCGGGAGAGACCCAGTACTTC
CASGGSAGETQYF
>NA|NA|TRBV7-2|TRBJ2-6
TGTGCCAGCAGCTTAGTCAGGGTAGGCTTTGGGGCCAACGTCCTGACTTTC
CASSLVRVGFGANVLTF
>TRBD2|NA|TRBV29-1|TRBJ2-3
TGCAGCGTTGCTTTACGACTAGCTTTTGATACGCAGTATTTT
CSVALRLAFDTQYF
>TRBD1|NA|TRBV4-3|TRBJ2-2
TGCGCCAGCAGCCAAGATTGGACAGGGGAGGCCTGGGAGCTGTTTTTT
CASSQDWTGEAWELFF
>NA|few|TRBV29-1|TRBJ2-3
TGCAGCGTTGAGGGGGGTTTCAGCACAGATACGCAGTATTTT
CSVEGGFSTDTQYF
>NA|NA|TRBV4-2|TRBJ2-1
TGTGCCAGCAGCCAGGTGAGGGGTTGGGCCGTACAGCAGTTCTTC
CASSQVRGWAVQQFF
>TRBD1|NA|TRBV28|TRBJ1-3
TGTGCCAGCAGTCAGGGACAGCCCTCTGGAAACACCATATATTTT
CASSQGQPSGNTIYF
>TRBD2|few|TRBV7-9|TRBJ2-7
TGTGCCAGCAGCTTACCTAGGACTAGCGGGAGCGTTTACGAGCAGTACTTC
CASSLPRTSGSVYEQYF
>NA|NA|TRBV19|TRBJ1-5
TGTGCCAGTAGGCAGAGAGCGGACCCCCAGGGTTGGGAGGTCGGCAATCAGCCCCAGCATTTT
CASRQRADPQGWEVGNQPQHF
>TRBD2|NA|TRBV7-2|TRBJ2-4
TGTGCCAGCAGCTTAGATGGCGGGAGTGGAAACATTCAGTACTTC
CASSLDGGSGNIQYF
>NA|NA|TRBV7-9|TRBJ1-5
TGTGCCAGCAGCCCTAACGGGGGGCCCCAGCATTTT
CASSPNGGPQHF
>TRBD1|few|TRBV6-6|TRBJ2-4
TGTGCCAGCAGTTACTACGGGACAGGCATTCAGTACTTC
CASSYYGTGIQYF
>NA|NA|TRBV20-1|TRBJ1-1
TGCAGTGCCCGGACAGCTTTGAACACTGAAGCTTTCTTT
CSARTALNTEAFF
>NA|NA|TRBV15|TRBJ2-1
TGTGCCACCAGCAGCGGACAGTCCTACAATGAGCAGTTCTTC
CATSSGQSYNEQFF
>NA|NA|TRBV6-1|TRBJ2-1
TGTGCCAGCAATGACATGGGTGGCTCCTACAATGAGCAGTTCTTC
CASNDMGGSYNEQFF
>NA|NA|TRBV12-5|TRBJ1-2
TGTGCTAGTGGTCCGCGGGACAACTATGGCTACACCTTC
CASGPRDNYGYTF
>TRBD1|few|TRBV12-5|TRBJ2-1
TGTGCTAGTGGTAGCACTGATGGACAGGGGGTCCATGAGCAGTTCTTC
CASGSTDGQGVHEQFF
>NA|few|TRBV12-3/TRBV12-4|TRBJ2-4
TGTGCCAGCAGTTTATATGGGAGTATAGCCAAAAACATTCAGTACTTC
CASSLYGSIAKNIQYF
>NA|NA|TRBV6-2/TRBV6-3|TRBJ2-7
TGTGCCAGCAGTTACCCGGCCCGAGGCCCTGGTTACGAGCAGTACTTC
CASSYPARGPGYEQYF
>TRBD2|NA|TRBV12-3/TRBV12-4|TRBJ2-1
TGTGCCAGCAGTCCCGAAGCCCTAGCGGACAATGAGCAGTTCTTC
CASSPEALADNEQFF
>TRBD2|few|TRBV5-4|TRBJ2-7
TGTGCCAGCGGCGGGGGACCGTCCTACGAGCAGTACTTC
CASGGGPSYEQYF
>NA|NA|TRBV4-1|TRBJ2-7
TGCGCCGGCAGCCAATCGACCTCCTACGAGCAGTACTTC
CAGSQSTSYEQYF
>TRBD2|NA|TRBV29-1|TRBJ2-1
TGCAGCGTTGAAGGGTCGAGACTAGCCAATGAGCAGTTCTTC
CSVEGSRLANEQFF
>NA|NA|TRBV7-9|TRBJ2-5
TGTGCCAGCAGCGACGGGTCCCAAGGAGAGACCCAGTACTTC
CASSDGSQGETQYF
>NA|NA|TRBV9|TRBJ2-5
TGTGCCAGCAGCGCTACGGAGGGGACCCAGTACTTC
CASSATEGTQYF
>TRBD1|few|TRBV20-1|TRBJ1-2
TGCAGTGGGGGGGAGGGGGCCGTTTATGGCTACACCTTC
CSGGEGAVYGYTF
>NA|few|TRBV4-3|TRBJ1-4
TGCGCCAGCAGCCAAGAACCCCGTTTTAATGAAAAACTGTTTTTT
CASSQEPRFNEKLFF
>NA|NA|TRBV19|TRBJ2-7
TGTGCCAGTTCAAACCAGGTGTCCTACGAGCAGTACTTC
CASSNQVSYEQYF
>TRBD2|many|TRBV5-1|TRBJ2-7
TGCGCCAGCAGCCTGACTAGCGGGAGGACCTACGAGCAGTACTTC
CASSLTSGRTYEQYF
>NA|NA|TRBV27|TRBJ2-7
TGTGCCAGCAGTTTGGACAGAAGAATTTCCTACGAGCAGTACTTC
CASSLDRRISYEQYF
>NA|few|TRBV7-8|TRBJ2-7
TGTGCCAGCAGCACCCGGGCCTCCGCCTACGAGCAGTACTTC
CASSTRASAYEQYF
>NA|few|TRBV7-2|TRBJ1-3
TGTGCCAGCAGCTTTATTCGAGACAGCTCTGGAAACACCATATATTTT
CASSFIRDSSGNTIYF
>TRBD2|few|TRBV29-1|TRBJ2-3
TGCAGCACTGGGACTAGACCTAGCACAGATACGCAGTATTTT
CSTGTRPSTDTQYF
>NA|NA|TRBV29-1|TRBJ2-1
TGCAGCGTTATGCGACCCGGGAGTTTGAACAGTGAGCAGTTCTTC
CSVMRPGSLNSEQFF
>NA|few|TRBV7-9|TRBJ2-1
TGTGCCAGCACCATGACCGAATCCTACAATGAGCAGTTCTTC
CASTMTESYNEQFF
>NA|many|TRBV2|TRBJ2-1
TGTGCCAGCAGCGTGGACCGGGACGATGAGCAGTTCTTC
CASSVDRDDEQFF
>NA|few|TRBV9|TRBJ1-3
TGTGCCAGCAGCGTAGGTAGCTCTGGAAACACCATATATTTT
CASSVGSSGNTIYF
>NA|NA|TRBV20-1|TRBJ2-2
TGCAGCCCACGCGGAGCGAACACCGGGGAGCTGTTTTTT
CSPRGANTGELFF
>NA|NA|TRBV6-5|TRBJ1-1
TGTGCCAGCAGTTATGCCGAGATGAACACTGAAGCTTTCTTT
CASSYAEMNTEAFF
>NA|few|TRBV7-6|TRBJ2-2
TGTGCCAGCGAAGCGATGACCGGGGAGCTGTTTTTT
CASEAMTGELFF
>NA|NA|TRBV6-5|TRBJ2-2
TGTGCCAGCAGTTACGGTCGGGAGTCAACCGGGGAGCTGTTTTTT
CASSYGRESTGELFF
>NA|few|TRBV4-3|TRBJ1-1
TGCGCCAGCAGCCAAGAACCTCCTCAGGGGAACACTGAAGCTTTCTTT
CASSQEPPQGNTEAFF
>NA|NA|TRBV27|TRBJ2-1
TGTGCCAGCAGAGGTTGGGGGCTGGGGAATGAGCAGTTCTTC
CASRGWGLGNEQFF
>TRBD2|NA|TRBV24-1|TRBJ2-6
TGTGCCACCAGTGACGGGAGGGCCGGGGGGGCCAACGTCCTGACTTTC
CATSDGRAGGANVLTF
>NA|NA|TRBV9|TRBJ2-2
TGTGCCAGCAGCGTAGCTACTAGGGACACCGGGGAGCTGTTTTTT
CASSVATRDTGELFF
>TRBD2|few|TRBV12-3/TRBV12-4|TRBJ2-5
TGTGCCATCGGGCCTAGCGGGATGAGGGAGACCCAGTACTTC
CAIGPSGMRETQYF
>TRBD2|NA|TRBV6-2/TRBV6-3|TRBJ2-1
TGTGCCAGCACGTTCGGGGTTAGCGGGAGTGTTGAGCAGTTCTTC
CASTFGVSGSVEQFF
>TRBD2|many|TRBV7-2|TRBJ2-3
TGTGCCAGCAGCTTGGCTAGCGGGGGCACAGATACGCAGTATTTT
CASSLASGGTDTQYF
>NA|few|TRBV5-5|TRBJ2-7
TGTGCCAGCAGCTTGGGGACCGGACAGAGAGTCTACGAGCAGTACTTC
CASSLGTGQRVYEQYF
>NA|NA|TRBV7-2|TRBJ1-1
TGTGCCAGCAGCTTAAAGACAGGCGACCACACTGAAGCTTTCTTT
CASSLKTGDHTEAFF
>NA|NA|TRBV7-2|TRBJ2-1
TGTGCCAGCAGCACCTCGGGAAATGAGCAGTTCTTC
CASSTSGNEQFF
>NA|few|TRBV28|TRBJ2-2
TGTGCCAGCAGTCAAGCGTGGTCCGGGGAGCTGTTTTTT
CASSQAWSGELFF
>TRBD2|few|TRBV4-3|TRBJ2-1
TGCGCCAGCAGCCAAGAAAGGGGACTAGCGGGATACAATGAGCAGTTCTTC
CASSQERGLAGYNEQFF